Listed below are T cell receptor beta chains from one sample, sequenced in a study of post-analysis software for immune sequencing data. Each CDR3 protein is one row after TCRdb ran MiXCR on the PCR reads. The sample has more than 450,000 distinct CDR3 sequences, around 31% seen once. Sequenced sample: blood. These receptors originate from a girl aged 2-17 years with multiple sclerosis. Both conserved end residues are part of each CDR3. The D gene is left open where the match is weak. Expanded clones are given a class, and other clones once, few, many or no size at all.

>TRBJ1-5|TRBV20-1|TRBD1|.
TGCAGTGCTGGGACCCCGGGACAGAGCAATCAGCCCCAGCATTTT
CSAGTPGQSNQPQHF
>TRBJ2-3|TRBV5-6|TRBD1|.
TGTGCCAGCAGCCCGAGGGACAGATTGAGGACAGATACGCAGTATTTT
CASSPRDRLRTDTQYF
>TRBJ1-1|TRBV25-1|.|.
TGTGCCAGCAGCTCCAGCGGGCAGCTCACTGAAGCTTTCTTT
CASSSSGQLTEAFF
>TRBJ2-1|TRBV14|.|few
TGTGCCAGCGACCCAGGACACGGGGGATCGCAGTTCTTC
CASDPGHGGSQFF
>TRBJ1-6|TRBV14|.|.
TGTGCCAGCAGCCAAGTCTTTAGCTCCTATAATTCACCCCTCCACTTT
CASSQVFSSYNSPLHF
>TRBJ2-5|TRBV7-2|.|.
TGTGCCAGCAGCTTGGGTGGGTTTGGAGAGACCCAGTACTTC
CASSLGGFGETQYF
>TRBJ1-2|TRBV5-1|TRBD1|.
TGCGCCAGCAGCTGGGCCCGGGACAGAGCTAACTATGGCTACACCTTC
CASSWARDRANYGYTF
>TRBJ2-3|TRBV5-1|.|few
TGCGCCAGCAGCCCGCGAAGAGCAGATACGCAGTATTTT
CASSPRRADTQYF
>TRBJ2-7|TRBV7-2|.|.
TGTGCCAGCAGCCCACAGAGAGGTTACGAGCAGTACTTC
CASSPQRGYEQYF
>TRBJ2-5|TRBV6-1|.|.
TGTGCCAGCAGTGAAAACCCGGGACATCAAGAGACCCAGAACTTC
CASSENPGHQETQNF
>TRBJ2-7|TRBV20-1|TRBD2|.
TGCAGTGTTCCCGCCCTAGCGGGAGAGCAGTACTTC
CSVPALAGEQYF
>TRBJ1-6|TRBV4-1|.|.
TGCGCCAGCAGCCAAGAGAGGGGACCATTTTCACCCCTCCACTTT
CASSQERGPFSPLHF
>TRBJ2-7|TRBV5-1|TRBD2|few
TGCGCCAGCAGCTCGAGCGGGATATCCTACGAGCAGTACTTC
CASSSSGISYEQYF
>TRBJ1-2|TRBV20-1|TRBD1|.
TGCAGTGCTAGCTGGTCGGACAGGGGGGACTATGGCTACACCTTC
CSASWSDRGDYGYTF
>TRBJ2-3|TRBV2|.|once
TGTGCCAGCAGTGATATCAGGGCGAGGGATACGCAGTATTTT
CASSDIRARDTQYF
>TRBJ2-6|TRBV5-6|.|few
TGTGCCAGCAGCTTATTCATATCTGGGGCCAACGTCCTGACTTTC
CASSLFISGANVLTF
>TRBJ2-3|TRBV10-3|.|.
TGTGCCATCAGTGAGTCGCGTGGTCCTAGCACAGATACGCAGTATTTT
CAISESRGPSTDTQYF
>TRBJ2-3|TRBV20-1|.|few
TGCAGTGCCTGGCGCATTGAGGGCACAGATACGCAGTATTTT
CSAWRIEGTDTQYF
>TRBJ2-1|TRBV29-1|.|few
TGCGGCGTTGATCAGTTCCACAAAAGCCTATACAATGAGCAGTTCTTC
CGVDQFHKSLYNEQFF
>TRBJ1-5|TRBV7-2|.|.
TGTGCCAGCAGCTTAATGAGTCAGCCCCAGCATTTT
CASSLMSQPQHF
>TRBJ1-5|TRBV6-5|.|.
TGTGCCAGCAGTTACTCATTGGGGCAGGGGAGGCGTGGGGGCAATCAGCCCCAGCATTTT
CASSYSLGQGRRGGNQPQHF
>TRBJ2-7|TRBV21-1|.|.
TGTGCCAGCAGCAAAGGGTGGAAGGACAGGGATTCCCACGAGCAGTACTTC
CASSKGWKDRDSHEQYF
>TRBJ2-7|TRBV10-1|TRBD1|.
TGCGCCAGCAGTGAGCACAACGCTCTGAGGGACAGGGGGGCCTACGAGCAGTACTTC
CASSEHNALRDRGAYEQYF
>TRBJ2-4|TRBV5-1|.|once
TGCGCCAGCAGCTTGGCCAGCCGGGGGAGCGACATTCAGTACTTC
CASSLASRGSDIQYF
>TRBJ2-3|TRBV7-8|TRBD1|few
TGTGCCAGCAGCTTATGGACAGGGGGAACAGATACGCAGTATTTT
CASSLWTGGTDTQYF
>TRBJ1-4|TRBV10-3|TRBD1|.
TGTGCCATCAGCCCACAGGGGGCCCACGAAAAACTGTTTTTT
CAISPQGAHEKLFF
>TRBJ2-1|TRBV20-1|.|.
TGCAGTGCTCAATTGGTGGTTGGCGATGAGCAGTTCTTC
CSAQLVVGDEQFF
>TRBJ1-2|TRBV29-1|TRBD1|few
TGCAGCGTTTCTGGGACAGGGGGCGATAACGGCTATGGCTACACCTTC
CSVSGTGGDNGYGYTF
>TRBJ1-2|TRBV5-1|.|.
TGCGCCAGCAGCTTGACGGGAAGTAACTATGGCTACACCTTC
CASSLTGSNYGYTF
>TRBJ2-7|TRBV20-1|.|few
TGCAGTGCTCCGACCCATTACGAGCAGTACTTC
CSAPTHYEQYF
>TRBJ2-1|TRBV5-6|TRBD1|.
TGTGCCAGCAGCCCCGACAGGGGATATGAGCAGTTCTTC
CASSPDRGYEQFF
>TRBJ1-5|TRBV20-1|.|.
TGCAGTGCTGTGAGGGGGTTGGGGCTGCCCCAGCATTTT
CSAVRGLGLPQHF
>TRBJ2-1|TRBV5-1|.|.
TGCGCCAGCAGCTTGGGATTTTCAGGGGTGGACAATGAGCAGTTCTTC
CASSLGFSGVDNEQFF
>TRBJ2-2|TRBV29-1|.|.
TGCAGCGTTGCGGTTCTGGGAGTGAACACCGGGGAGCTGTTTTTT
CSVAVLGVNTGELFF
>TRBJ2-7|TRBV20-1|TRBD1|.
TGCAGTGCTGCCCTCCCGGACAGGGACTACGAGCAGTACTTC
CSAALPDRDYEQYF
>TRBJ1-6|TRBV10-1|.|.
TGCGCCAGCAGTGAACCGGCCCCCCACGCTCTCCACTTT
CASSEPAPHALHF
>TRBJ1-2|TRBV5-4|.|.
TGTGCCAGCAGCTTGGCCGAGGCAGTAGGCTACACCTTC
CASSLAEAVGYTF
>TRBJ2-7|TRBV4-1|.|.
TGCGCCAGCAGCCAAGAAGCGTTAGGGACCTACGAGCAGTACTTC
CASSQEALGTYEQYF
>TRBJ2-5|TRBV3-1|TRBD2|few
TGTGCCAGCAGCCAAGAACTGGGACTAGCCATCCAAGAGACCCAGTACTTC
CASSQELGLAIQETQYF
>TRBJ1-4|TRBV7-2|.|few
TGTGCCAGCAGCTTGGAGGGCGGCGGCCCCAATGAAAAACTGTTTTTT
CASSLEGGGPNEKLFF
>TRBJ2-1|TRBV12-3/TRBV12-4|.|.
TGTGCCAGCAGTTTGGCCTTCTCCTACAATGAGCAGTTCTTC
CASSLAFSYNEQFF
>TRBJ2-5|TRBV10-3|.|.
TGTGCCATCAGAAGTGACGAGACCCAGTACTTC
CAIRSDETQYF
>TRBJ1-2|TRBV29-1|TRBD1|few
TGCAGCGTTGAAGTGGGGACAGGTGGCTACACCTTC
CSVEVGTGGYTF
>TRBJ2-3|TRBV9|.|.
TGTGCCAGCAGCGTAGAGTTGGCGACAGATACGCAGTATTTT
CASSVELATDTQYF
>TRBJ2-7|TRBV7-9|.|.
TGTGCCAGACCCGATGAAGCGTCAGGGTACTACGAGCAGTACTTC
CARPDEASGYYEQYF
>TRBJ2-4|TRBV7-9|.|few
TGTGCCAGCAGCTTAGTGATTCCCCTCCTCGGTGACATTCAGTACTTC
CASSLVIPLLGDIQYF
>TRBJ2-1|TRBV20-1|.|.
TGCAGTGCTAGGATGGGGGTTTATGAGCAGTTCTTC
CSARMGVYEQFF
>TRBJ1-1|TRBV15|.|few
TGTGCCACCAGCAGAGTCCCGGACAGACTGAACACTGAAGCTTTCTTT
CATSRVPDRLNTEAFF
>TRBJ2-5|TRBV7-9|TRBD1|few
TGTGCCAGCAGCAATTACGGGACAGCTTCTGAAGAGACCCAGTACTTC
CASSNYGTASEETQYF
>TRBJ2-3|TRBV20-1|.|few
TGCAGTGCTAGAGATCCCGCCAGCTCCACAGATACGCAGTATTTT
CSARDPASSTDTQYF
>TRBJ2-7|TRBV7-2|.|many
TGTGCCAGCAGCGTCTATAACGAGCAGTACTTC
CASSVYNEQYF
>TRBJ2-1|TRBV20-1|TRBD1|few
TGCAGTGCTGGGGACAGGGCGAAAGGGGAGCAGTTCTTC
CSAGDRAKGEQFF